This T cell receptor beta chain stems from a study of T-cell memory formation after mild COVID-19. For the study at large: TCR clusters mostly belonged to single donors.

General study results and limits: Clones which contracted sat mainly in CM and EM if CD4+, and in EMRA if CD8+. Clones contracting over day 15 to 85 were CD4/CD8 balanced, with later expanders leaning CD4+.

Germline V lookup: CDR1 SGHTA, CDR2 FQGNSA. Trimming took off 5 bases at V and 2 bases at J, with 16 bases between the two ends. The CDR3 loop spans 15 amino acids. 5'RACE primed at constant segments yielded TCR alpha and TCR beta cDNA libraries bearing sample barcodes and UMIs. TCRdb re-called the 5' RACE reads through MiXCR, storing one row per CDR3 protein. The sample has about 560,000 distinct CDR3 sequences; roughly 17% are singletons. Notes on this clonotype: Its target is not known.

The sequenced material came from PBMCs or a T cell subset sorted from them (not recorded which). The genes are TRBV7-2 and TRBJ2-7; possibly TRBD1 or TRBD2 for D (5 bases each). The TCR was taken from an adult woman who had mild COVID-19 (a few samples of this study predate the infection). Cell type and time point are not known. CDR3 nucleotide sequence: TGTGCCAGCAGCCCCCGACTCGGGGCCACCTACGAGCAGTACTTC. Its translation is CASSPRLGATYEQYF.